This T cell receptor beta chain was obtained from a study of T-cell reconstitution after alpha-beta-depleted transplantation in children. Study-level findings and limits: For some patients, TCRbeta diversity was high at day 60 because of recipient T cells and thymic progenitors that survived. Expanded graft clones numbering several hundred reportedly gave rise to alpha-beta T cells about two months after transplant. Counts and diversity of T cells one year after transplant came mostly from newly produced T cells.

The junction had 3 bases not matched to a gene; V was cut back by 5 bases and J by 1 base. CDR3 length: 15 residues. Unique molecular identifiers were incorporated during preparation of the TCRbeta library. TCRdb passed the PCR reads through MiXCR, listing each CDR3 protein once. The sample records 200,000 or so distinct CDR3 sequences, around 9.2% being singletons. This clonotype came up many times. Its antigen is not known. The material sequenced was PBMCs, mostly from graft donor cells, taken 360 days after TCRalphabeta/CD19-depleted stem cell transplant. The chain links TRBV12-3 or TRBV12-4 to TRBJ2-1; 9 bases agree with TRBD1. This clonotype was sampled from a male patient under 10 years old who had a stem cell transplant for acute myeloid leukemia, so the T cells may come from the graft donor. DNA for the CDR3: TGTGCCAGCAGTACGGGACAGGGTTCCTACAATGAGCAGTTCTTC. Translation gives CASSTGQGSYNEQFF.